These T cell receptor beta chains were read from a single sample in a study of cytomegalovirus exposure and HLA in healthy donors. TCRdb's copy holds only in-frame clones and misses some; the assay was immunoSEQ multiplex PCR. The repertoire includes approximately 120,000 clones, less than 80% of them detected once, and more than 3% sits in the top ten. The specimen sequenced was PBMCs. These TCRs come from a man between 25 and 39 years old in good health and CMV-seronegative. The CDR3 runs from the conserved cysteine through the conserved F or W. D genes are given only for firm matches. Some rows have no size entry. The others give once, few or many, or a class for an expanded clone.

d_call	clone_size	v_call	j_call	cdr3_aa	cdr3_nt
-	-	TRBV13	TRBJ1-2	CASSRGGVEGYTF	TGTGCCAGCAGCCGAGGGGGGGTAGAAGGCTACACCTTC
TRBD2	-	TRBV11-2	TRBJ2-7	CASSSLRGVSYEQYF	TGTGCCAGCAGCTCACTTCGGGGGGTCTCCTACGAGCAGTACTTC
TRBD2	-	TRBV7-9	TRBJ2-5	CASSSPFPGGAKSKETQYF	TGTGCCAGCAGCTCTCCCTTCCCCGGGGGGGCCAAATCTAAAGAGACCCAGTACTTC
-	-	TRBV2	TRBJ2-5	CASSEAGTLGRTQYF	TGTGCCAGCAGTGAAGCCGGGACTCTGGGAAGGACCCAGTACTTC
TRBD2	-	TRBV5-1	TRBJ2-3	CASSSNPGLGTDTQYF	TGCGCCAGCAGCAGCAATCCGGGACTAGGCACAGATACGCAGTATTTT
-	-	TRBV5-4	TRBJ2-7	CASRLGSPDGGQYEQYF	TGTGCCAGCAGGCTGGGGTCCCCGGACGGGGGGCAGTACGAGCAGTACTTC
TRBD2	-	TRBV2	TRBJ2-1	CASRVSGGAYNEQFF	TGTGCCAGCAGGGTTAGCGGGGGGGCCTACAATGAGCAGTTCTTC
TRBD1	once	TRBV2	TRBJ2-7	CASSEIRDSRYEQYF	TGTGCCAGCAGTGAAATCCGGGACAGCCGCTACGAGCAGTACTTC
-	-	TRBV5-1	TRBJ2-5	CASSSLRVQETQYF	TGCGCCAGCAGCTCGCTCCGGGTCCAAGAGACCCAGTACTTC
-	once	TRBV7-9	TRBJ2-7	CSSSLVGQVPYEQYF	TGTTCCAGCAGCTTAGTGGGGCAAGTCCCCTACGAGCAGTACTTC
-	few	TRBV4-1	TRBJ1-1	CASSYPGTKNTEAFF	TGCGCCAGCAGCTATCCCGGGACAAAGAACACTGAAGCTTTCTTT
-	-	TRBV7-9	TRBJ2-7	CASSWGRDYEQYF	TGTGCCAGCAGCTGGGGCAGGGACTACGAGCAGTACTTC
TRBD2	once	TRBV4-3	TRBJ2-3	CASSQEGAGVSDTQYF	TGCGCCAGCAGCCAGGAGGGAGCGGGGGTATCAGATACGCAGTATTTT
-	-	TRBV5-5	TRBJ2-7	CASSLSSALRYEQYF	TGTGCCAGCAGCTTGAGTAGTGCGTTACGTTACGAGCAGTACTTC
-	-	TRBV6-6	TRBJ2-7	CASSYLVGSPDEQYF	TGTGCCAGCAGTTACTTAGTCGGGTCGCCTGACGAGCAGTACTTC
TRBD1	-	TRBV10-3	TRBJ2-2	CATFLRGDRVNTGELFF	TGTGCCACCTTCCTCCGAGGGGACAGAGTAAACACCGGGGAGCTGTTTTTT
TRBD2	-	TRBV4-3	TRBJ2-3	CASSQSSGGADTQYF	TGCGCCAGCAGCCAATCTAGCGGGGGGGCAGATACGCAGTATTTT
TRBD1	-	TRBV6-6	TRBJ2-7	CASSLTAGTGEYEQYF	TGTGCCAGCAGTCTCACCGCCGGGACAGGGGAATACGAGCAGTACTTC
-	-	TRBV7-3	TRBJ2-7	CASSRTGAYEQYF	TGTGCCAGCAGCCGAACAGGTGCCTACGAGCAGTACTTC
TRBD2	-	TRBV4-1	TRBJ2-3	CASSQGRGNTDTQYF	TGCGCCAGCAGCCAAGGGCGGGGGAACACAGATACGCAGTATTTT
-	-	TRBV6-5	TRBJ2-7	CASSYRQGRSYEQYF	TGTGCCAGCAGTTACCGGCAGGGAAGGTCCTACGAGCAGTACTTC
TRBD1	-	TRBV7-3	TRBJ2-2	CASSVTGGEYTGELFF	TGTGCCAGCAGCGTGACAGGGGGCGAGTACACCGGGGAGCTGTTTTTT
-	-	TRBV7-8	TRBJ2-7	CASSLVGSVGGSYEQYF	TGTGCCAGCAGCTTAGTCGGATCCGTGGGGGGCTCCTACGAGCAGTACTTC
-	once	TRBV10-3	TRBJ1-1	CAAEASGTEAFF	TGTGCCGCAGAGGCCTCGGGAACTGAAGCTTTCTTT
-	few	TRBV27	TRBJ2-7	CASSLGLSYEQYF	TGTGCCAGCAGTTTGGGGCTCTCCTACGAGCAGTACTTC
TRBD2	-	TRBV2	TRBJ2-5	CASSEGLAGGQETQYF	TGTGCCAGCAGTGAAGGGCTAGCGGGGGGTCAAGAGACCCAGTACTTC
TRBD1	-	TRBV4-3	TRBJ1-2	CASSQDRGRGYGYTF	TGCGCCAGCAGCCAAGACAGGGGGCGCGGCTATGGCTACACCTTC